Listed below are T cell receptor beta chains from one sample, sequenced in a study of CD8+CD57+ T cells in acquired aplastic anemia. TCRdb ran MiXCR on the reads and lists one entry per CDR3 protein. The data show 170,000 or so distinct CDR3 sequences, more than 60% seen once. Input material: sorted CD4+, CD8+, or CD8+CD57+ T cells (not recorded which) from PBMCs. All receptors derive from a human donor with aplastic anemia. CDR3s include the opening cysteine and the closing phenylalanine or tryptophan. A D gene is named only where the DNA matches it firmly. Some rows mark clone size as missing; the rest say once, few, many or name a class of expanded clone.

v_call	j_call	clone_size	d_call	cdr3_nt	cdr3_aa
TRBV12-3/TRBV12-4	TRBJ1-3	many	TRBD1	TGTGCCAGCAGCTTACAGGGGGCCTACTCTGGAAACACCATATATTTT	CASSLQGAYSGNTIYF
TRBV7-7	TRBJ1-5	once	-	TGTGCCAGCAGGCTAGAGGGAGGTTTGGGAGCGCATCAACCCCATCATTTT	CASRLEGGLGAHQPHHF
TRBV12-3/TRBV12-4	TRBJ1-1	many	TRBD1	TGTGCCAGCAGGCGGACAGGGAACGTAGCTTTCTTT	CASRRTGNVAFF
TRBV19	TRBJ2-2	few	-	TGTGCCAGTAGCCCGCTAAGGACGATGAACACCGGGGAGCTGTTTTTT	CASSPLRTMNTGELFF
TRBV5-6	TRBJ2-7	-	-	TGTGCCAGCAGCTTGTTTCAGGGTGCCTACGAGCAGTACTTC	CASSLFQGAYEQYF
TRBV2	TRBJ1-1	-	TRBD1	TGTGCCAGCACCACCAGGCAGGGGGCGACTGAAGCTTTCTTT	CASTTRQGATEAFF
TRBV7-8	TRBJ1-5	-	-	TGTGCCAGCAGTCTTCGACCGTATGGCAATCAGCCCCAGCATTTT	CASSLRPYGNQPQHF
TRBV4-1	TRBJ1-2	many	TRBD1	TGCGCCAGCAGCCAACCTGGGGCAGGGGGGGACTATGGCTACACCTTC	CASSQPGAGGDYGYTF
TRBV3-1	TRBJ2-7	many	-	TGTGCCAGCAGCCAAGTACTGACAGGCACCTACGAGCAGTACTTC	CASSQVLTGTYEQYF
TRBV2	TRBJ2-3	-	TRBD2	TGTGCCAGCAGGGTTAGCGGGGGGGTTGGAGATACGCAGTATTTT	CASRVSGGVGDTQYF
TRBV27	TRBJ1-1	-	-	TGTGCCAGCCAGTTGGGTGCTTCCACTGAAGCTTTCTTT	CASQLGASTEAFF
TRBV7-6	TRBJ2-1	-	TRBD2	TGTGCCAGCAGCTTAGTCCTAGCGGAGGGCAATGAGCAGTTCTTC	CASSLVLAEGNEQFF
TRBV10-2	TRBJ2-1	many	TRBD1	TGCGCCAGCATGGGGCCGGGACAGGGTTACAATGAGCAGTTCTTC	CASMGPGQGYNEQFF
TRBV10-2	TRBJ1-2	few	-	TGCGCCAGCAGCGCCCTGGGGCCCCTGGATGGCTACACCTTC	CASSALGPLDGYTF
TRBV9	TRBJ2-7	many	-	TGTGCCAGCAGCGTAGGTCAGGGGACTTCCTACGAGCAGTACTTC	CASSVGQGTSYEQYF
TRBV24-1	TRBJ2-1	-	TRBD2	TGTGCCACCAGTGATCCTTCCACTAGCGGGAGGGGTGATGAGCAGTTCTTC	CATSDPSTSGRGDEQFF
TRBV20-1	TRBJ1-2	once	TRBD1	TGCAGTGCTCCGACAGGGATCTATGGCTACACCTTC	CSAPTGIYGYTF
TRBV24-1	TRBJ2-7	-	-	TGTGCCACCTTTACGACCTACGAGCAGTACTTC	CATFTTYEQYF
TRBV7-7	TRBJ1-2	-	-	TGTGCTAGCAGCTTAGATTCGGGCTACACCTTC	CASSLDSGYTF
TRBV19	TRBJ2-7	many	-	TGTGCCAGTAGTATCGCCGGGGGTTACGAGCAGTACTTC	CASSIAGGYEQYF
TRBV24-1	TRBJ2-1	few	TRBD1	TGTGCCACCAGTGATGGGGGGGACAGGGACCATGAGCAGTTCTTC	CATSDGGDRDHEQFF
TRBV19	TRBJ2-3	few	TRBD1	TGTGCCAGTAGTACCCCCGGGTTAGGGGGCGAGGCAGATACGCAGTATTTT	CASSTPGLGGEADTQYF
TRBV27	TRBJ2-7	-	TRBD1	TGTGCCAGCAGTTCAGGGTCTGGACAGGGGAGGCGACTAGAGCAGTACTTC	CASSSGSGQGRRLEQYF
TRBV7-2	TRBJ2-7	-	-	TGTGCCAGCAGCTTACTGGCCCCCTCCTACGAGCAGTACTTC	CASSLLAPSYEQYF
TRBV10-1	TRBJ2-7	-	-	TGCGCCAGCAGTGAGTCTATAGACAGGTCCCACGAGCAGTACTTC	CASSESIDRSHEQYF
TRBV5-1	TRBJ1-1	-	-	TGCGCCAGCAGCTTGGGGGAGCACACTGAAGCTTTCTTT	CASSLGEHTEAFF
TRBV15	TRBJ2-3	-	-	TGTGCCACCAGCAGAGATTGGGGGGATACGCAGTATTTT	CATSRDWGDTQYF
TRBV7-9	TRBJ1-6	-	-	TGTGCCAGCAGCTTGGTTGGGGAAACCCTCCACTTT	CASSLVGETLHF
TRBV2	TRBJ2-7	few	-	TGTGCCAGCAGTGACGGCAGGTTCTCCTACGAGCAGTACTTC	CASSDGRFSYEQYF
TRBV24-1	TRBJ2-1	many	-	TGTGCCACCAGTACTGATTACAATGAGCAGTTCTTC	CATSTDYNEQFF
TRBV5-1	TRBJ2-2	-	TRBD2	TGCGCCAGCAGCTCGACTAGCGGGAACACCGGGGAGCTGTTTTTT	CASSSTSGNTGELFF
TRBV19	TRBJ2-3	many	-	TGTGCCAGTAGTTTTTCTCAGGGTCGGGGCACAGATACGCAGTATTTT	CASSFSQGRGTDTQYF
TRBV5-1	TRBJ1-4	many	TRBD1	TGCGCCAGCAGCTGGACAGGGGGTGCTAATGAAAAACTGTTTTTT	CASSWTGGANEKLFF
TRBV19	TRBJ2-2	-	TRBD2	TGTGCCAGTAGTATACTGGGCGGGGGGGTGACCGGGGAGCTGTTTTTT	CASSILGGGVTGELFF
TRBV20-1	TRBJ1-2	-	-	TGCAGTGCTAGAGAGGACGGGATCCTCTATGGCTACACCTTC	CSAREDGILYGYTF
TRBV12-3/TRBV12-4	TRBJ1-2	few	TRBD1	TGTGCCAGCAGTCCACGAGGGACAGGGATGGGTGGCTACACCTTC	CASSPRGTGMGGYTF
TRBV20-1	TRBJ1-2	-	-	TGCAGTGCACGAGGAACATATGGCTACACCTTC	CSARGTYGYTF
TRBV19	TRBJ1-1	many	-	TGTGCCAGTAGTATTGGGGGAACAGGGCTGTTGAACACTGAAGCTTTCTTT	CASSIGGTGLLNTEAFF
TRBV9	TRBJ1-3	many	-	TGTGCCAGCAGCCCGTACCCGGACAGCTCCTCTGGAAACACCATATATTTT	CASSPYPDSSSGNTIYF
TRBV6-1	TRBJ2-3	few	TRBD2	TGTGCCAGCAGTGAACCCGGACGGACTAGCGGGGGGGTAGATACGCAGTATTTT	CASSEPGRTSGGVDTQYF
TRBV27	TRBJ1-1	-	-	TGTGCCAGCAGTTTATTTTGGGGTATTGAGAACACTGAAGCTTTCTTT	CASSLFWGIENTEAFF
TRBV2	TRBJ1-1	-	-	TGTGCCAGCAGTGGAGAGGGATGGAACACTGAAGCTTTCTTT	CASSGEGWNTEAFF
TRBV19	TRBJ1-6	-	-	TGTGCCAGTAGTATCGGGTCAGATAATTCACCCCTCCACTTT	CASSIGSDNSPLHF
TRBV29-1	TRBJ2-7	few	-	TGCAGCGTTGTTGTAGACGAGCAGTACTTC	CSVVVDEQYF
TRBV6-6	TRBJ1-6	many	-	TGTGCCAGCAGTTACCTGACAGGTAGCTCCTATAATTCACCCCTCCACTTT	CASSYLTGSSYNSPLHF
TRBV2	TRBJ2-7	-	TRBD1	TGTGCCAGCTCGACAGGGACCGGGGAGCAGTACTTC	CASSTGTGEQYF
TRBV2	TRBJ1-5	once	TRBD1	TGTGCCAGCAGTGAAGCGTCTGCGGACAGGAGCCAGCCCCAGCATTTT	CASSEASADRSQPQHF
TRBV24-1	TRBJ1-1	-	TRBD1	TGTGCCACCATTTACAGGACAGGGATGAACACTGAAGCTTTCTTT	CATIYRTGMNTEAFF
TRBV7-9	TRBJ2-5	many	TRBD1	TGTGCCAGCATCTCCATGGGGACAGGGGCCCAAGAGACCCAGTACTTC	CASISMGTGAQETQYF
TRBV19	TRBJ1-1	many	-	TGTGCCAGTAGTCAGAATGGGAACACTGAAGCTTTCTTT	CASSQNGNTEAFF
TRBV12-3/TRBV12-4	TRBJ1-5	-	TRBD1	TGTGCCAGCAGTTCGACAGGGGTCCAGCATTTT	CASSSTGVQHF
TRBV9	TRBJ1-1	-	TRBD1	TGTGCCAGCAGCGCCCGGACAGGGGTCGAAGCTTTCTTT	CASSARTGVEAFF
TRBV12-3/TRBV12-4	TRBJ2-6	-	-	TGTGCCACCAGTGAGGGGTCCCGCTCCTCTGGGGCCAACGTCCTGACTTTC	CATSEGSRSSGANVLTF
TRBV14	TRBJ2-7	-	-	TGTGCCAGCAGTGTCCCCCCGGCCACGTACGCCTACGAGCAGTACTTC	CASSVPPATYAYEQYF
TRBV10-3	TRBJ2-5	-	-	TGTGCCATCAGAGACAGTGCTCAAGAGACCCAGTACTTC	CAIRDSAQETQYF
TRBV2	TRBJ2-1	once	TRBD1	TGTGCCAGCAGAGAAACAGGGGGCACGTCCTACAATGAGCAGTTCTTC	CASRETGGTSYNEQFF
TRBV29-1	TRBJ1-2	-	-	TGCAGCGTTGCGGCTAACTATGGCTACACCTTC	CSVAANYGYTF
TRBV2	TRBJ1-2	-	-	TGTGCCAGCAGTCCAGGGTTCGAGGGCTACACCTTC	CASSPGFEGYTF